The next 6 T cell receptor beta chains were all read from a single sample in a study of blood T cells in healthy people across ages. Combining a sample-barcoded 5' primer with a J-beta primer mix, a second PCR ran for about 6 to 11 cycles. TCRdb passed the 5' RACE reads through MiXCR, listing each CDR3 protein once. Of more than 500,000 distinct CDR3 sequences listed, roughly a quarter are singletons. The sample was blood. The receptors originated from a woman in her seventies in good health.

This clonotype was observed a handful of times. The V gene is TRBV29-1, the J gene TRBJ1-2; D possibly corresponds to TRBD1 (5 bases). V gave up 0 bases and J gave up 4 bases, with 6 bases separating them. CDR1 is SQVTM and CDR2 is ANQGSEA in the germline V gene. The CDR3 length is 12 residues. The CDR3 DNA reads TGCAGCGTTGAAGATGACAGCTATGGCTACACCTTC. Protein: CSVEDDSYGYTF.

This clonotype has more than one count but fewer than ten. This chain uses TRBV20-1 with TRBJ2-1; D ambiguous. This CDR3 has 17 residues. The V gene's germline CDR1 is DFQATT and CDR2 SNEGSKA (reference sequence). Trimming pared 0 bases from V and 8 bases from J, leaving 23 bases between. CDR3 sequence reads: CSARDHFGSPTVDEQFF. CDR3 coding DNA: TGCAGTGCTAGAGATCATTTCGGCAGCCCGACGGTCGATGAGCAGTTCTTC.

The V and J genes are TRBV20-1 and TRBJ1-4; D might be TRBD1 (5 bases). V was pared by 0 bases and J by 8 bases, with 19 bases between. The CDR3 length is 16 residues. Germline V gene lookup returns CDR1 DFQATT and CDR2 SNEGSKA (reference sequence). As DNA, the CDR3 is TGCAGTGCTAGAGATAATATGGCGGGGTGGGACGAAAAACTGTTTTTT. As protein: CSARDNMAGWDEKLFF.

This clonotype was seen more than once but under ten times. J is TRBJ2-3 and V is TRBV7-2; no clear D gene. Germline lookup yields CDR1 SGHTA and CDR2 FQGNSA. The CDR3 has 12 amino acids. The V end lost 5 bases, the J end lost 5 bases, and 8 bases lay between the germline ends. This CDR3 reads CASSVIGDTQYF. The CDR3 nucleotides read TGTGCCAGCAGCGTAATTGGAGATACGCAGTATTTT.

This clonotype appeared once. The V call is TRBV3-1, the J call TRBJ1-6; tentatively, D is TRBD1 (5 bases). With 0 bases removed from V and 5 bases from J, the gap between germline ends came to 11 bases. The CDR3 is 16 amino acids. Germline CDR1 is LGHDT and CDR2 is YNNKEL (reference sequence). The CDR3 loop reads CASSQEETENNSPLHF. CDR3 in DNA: TGTGCCAGCAGCCAAGAAGAGACAGAAAATAATTCACCCCTCCACTTT. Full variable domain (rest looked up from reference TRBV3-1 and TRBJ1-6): DTAVSQTPKYLVTQMGNDKSIKCEQNLGHDTMYWYKQDSKKFLKIMFSYNNKELIINETVPNRFSPKSPDKAHLNLHINSLELGDSAVYFCASSQEETENNSPLHFGNGTRLTVT.

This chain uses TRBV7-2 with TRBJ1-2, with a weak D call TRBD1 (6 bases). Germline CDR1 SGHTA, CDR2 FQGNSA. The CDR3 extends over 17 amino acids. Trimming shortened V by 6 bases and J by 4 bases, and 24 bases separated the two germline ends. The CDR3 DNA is TGTGCCAGCAGTTCACGACTAGGGCCCCAGGGGAGCTATGGCTACACCTTC. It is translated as CASSSRLGPQGSYGYTF. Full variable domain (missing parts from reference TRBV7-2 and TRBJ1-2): GAGVSQSPSNKVTEKGKDVELRCDPISGHTALYWYRQSLGQGLEFLIYFQGNSAPDKSGLPSDRFSAERTGGSVSTLTIQRTQQEDSAVYLCASSSRLGPQGSYGYTFGSGTRLTVV.